Listed below are T cell receptor beta chains from one sample, sequenced in a study of early stage breast cancer tumors. Sequencing used immunoSEQ multiplex PCR; TCRdb keeps in-frame clones, though not all of them. The data show tens of thousands of clones, with 72% seen just once and approximately 33% held by the top ten. Source material: blood. The receptors were gathered from a person in their fifties or sixties with breast cancer. CDR3s include the opening cysteine and the closing phenylalanine or tryptophan. A D gene is named only where the DNA matches it firmly. Clone size is stated in some rows and not others, as once, few, many or a class when expanded.

clone_size	d_call	j_call	v_call	cdr3_aa	cdr3_nt
.	TRBD2	TRBJ2-5	TRBV7-3	CASSSGLPPTAQYF	TGTGCCAGCAGCTCGGGACTACCCCCCACAGCCCAGTACTTC
.	.	TRBJ1-1	TRBV7-2	CASSLEQYTEAFF	TGTGCCAGCAGCTTAGAACAATACACTGAAGCTTTCTTT
.	.	TRBJ2-7	TRBV15	CATSRDGTPQGIYEQYF	TGTGCCACCAGCAGAGATGGCACCCCCCAAGGGATCTACGAGCAGTACTTC
few	TRBD1	TRBJ1-1	TRBV14	CASSRRDRGGEAFF	TGTGCCAGCAGCCGCCGGGACAGGGGTGGTGAAGCTTTCTTT
.	.	TRBJ2-2	TRBV5-6	CASSLLTLNTGELFF	TGTGCCAGCAGCTTGTTAACTCTGAACACCGGGGAGCTGTTTTTT
.	TRBD2	TRBJ2-3	TRBV2	CASSEGASGSTDTQYF	TGTGCCAGCAGTGAAGGAGCTAGCGGGAGCACAGATACGCAGTATTTT
few	TRBD1	TRBJ1-1	TRBV13	CASSPTGAEAFF	TGTGCCAGCAGCCCCACAGGGGCAGAAGCTTTCTTT
few	.	TRBJ2-7	TRBV6-6	CASMLSLSYEQYF	TGTGCCAGCATGCTGAGTCTATCCTACGAGCAGTACTTC
few	.	TRBJ2-1	TRBV5-4	CASSNPDRYNEQFF	TGTGCCAGCAGCAATCCTGACAGATACAATGAGCAGTTCTTC
.	TRBD1	TRBJ1-5	TRBV6-1	CASDRVRLEGPQHF	TGTGCCAGCGACAGGGTAAGGTTAGAGGGGCCCCAGCATTTT
few	TRBD2	TRBJ2-7	TRBV27	CASSFRAPVGRPNSYEQYF	TGTGCCAGCAGTTTCAGGGCCCCCGTCGGGAGGCCTAACTCCTACGAGCAGTACTTC
.	.	TRBJ2-3	TRBV11-2	CASSLDLADTDTQYF	TGTGCCAGCAGCTTAGATCTGGCGGACACAGATACGCAGTATTTT
few	.	TRBJ1-1	TRBV6-5	CASSDAQAFF	TGTGCCAGCAGTGATGCTCAAGCTTTCTTT
.	.	TRBJ1-4	TRBV5-4	CASSLGGTNEKLFF	TGTGCCAGCAGCTTGGGGGGCACTAATGAAAAACTGTTTTTT
.	.	TRBJ1-5	TRBV6-1	CASSQEGGGNQPQHF	TGTGCCAGCAGTCAGGAGGGGGGAGGTAATCAGCCCCAGCATTTT
.	TRBD2	TRBJ2-7	TRBV18	CASSPSTSGLAGGPEQF	TGTGCCAGCTCACCATCCACGTCGGGACTAGCGGGAGGGCCCGAACAATTC
once	TRBD2	TRBJ2-7	TRBV5-6	CASSLAGIAGGMDEQYF	TGTGCCAGCAGCTTGGCGGGTATAGCGGGAGGGATGGACGAGCAGTACTTC
.	.	TRBJ1-5	TRBV19	CASSTQNRYDQPQHF	TGTGCCAGTAGTACCCAAAACAGGTATGATCAGCCCCAGCATTTT
once	TRBD1	TRBJ1-4	TRBV2	CASSGDRAPTAAFF	TGTGCCAGCAGTGGGGACAGGGCCCCGACCGCCGCTTTTTTT
.	TRBD2	TRBJ2-7	TRBV9	CASSVGSSGTYEQYF	TGTGCCAGCAGCGTAGGCTCTAGCGGGACCTACGAGCAGTACTTC
few	TRBD1	TRBJ1-5	TRBV6-1	CASSEGTGNQPQHF	TGTGCCAGCAGTGAGGGGACAGGGAATCAGCCCCAGCATTTT
.	.	TRBJ1-3	TRBV5-5	CASSLQISNTIYF	TGTGCCAGCAGCCTACAGATTTCGAACACCATATATTTT
.	.	TRBJ1-3	TRBV5-1	CASSLMPSSGNTIYF	TGCGCCAGCAGCTTAATGCCGAGCTCTGGAAACACCATATATTTT
.	.	TRBJ1-2	TRBV5-6	CASSLGRGFFYGYTF	TGTGCCAGCAGCTTGGGCCGGGGGTTCTTCTATGGCTACACCTTC
few	.	TRBJ2-2	TRBV7-7	CASSLEGMGGELFF	TGTGCTAGCAGCTTGGAGGGCATGGGCGGGGAGCTGTTTTTT
.	TRBD2	TRBJ2-7	TRBV25-1	CASSDRLATYEQYF	TGTGCCAGCAGTGATAGACTAGCGACTTACGAGCAGTACTTC
.	.	TRBJ1-1	TRBV7-9	CASSPPRGGDTEAFF	TGTGCCAGCAGCCCTCCTCGGGGGGGGGACACTGAAGCTTTCTTT